The 27 T cell receptor beta chains in this list originate from one sample, sequenced in a study of human versus mouse CDR3 diversity and MHC coevolution. Sequencing was performed with immunoSEQ multiplex PCR; in TCRdb, only in-frame clones are kept and a portion is missing. The sample has roughly 80,000 clones; about 94% are singletons. The sequenced sample was naive CD4+ T cells from blood. Subset described: CD45RO-negative CD62L-positive naive CD4 T cells. The receptor source for this set is a person aged 25 to 75 in good health.

The chain carries TRBV18 and TRBJ2-2, with 7 positions matching TRBD1. In germline, CDR1 is KGHSH, CDR2 LQKENI. V lost 6 bases and J lost 2; bases outside the gene matches: 9. The CDR3 spans 16 residues. Here the CDR3 reads CASSPQGTDNTGELFF. CDR3 in DNA: TGTGCCAGCTCCCCGCAAGGGACAGACAACACCGGGGAGCTGTTTTTT.

This chain connects TRBV11-2 to TRBJ2-4; 11 bases match TRBD1. The CDR3 has 14 residues. In germline, CDR1 is SGHAT, CDR2 FQNNGV. With 7 bases clipped from V and 7 bases from J, the junction kept 6 bases outside the gene matches. The CDR3 here is CASISGTGGNIQYF. The CDR3 bases are TGTGCCAGCATCTCCGGGACAGGGGGTAACATTCAGTACTTC.

The chain carries TRBV18 and TRBJ1-2; 9 nucleotides agree with TRBD1. This CDR3 is 17 amino acids long. Germline V gene data show CDR1 as KGHSH and CDR2 as LQKENI. V gave up 1 base and J gave up 8 bases; unmatched junction bases: 14. The CDR3 sequence is CASSPLLSTGGKGGYTF. The CDR3 DNA is TGTGCCAGCTCACCACTATTAAGTACAGGGGGCAAAGGCGGCTACACCTTC.

Only one count was recorded for this clone. This sequence joins TRBV4-3 and TRBJ1-1; 10 bases are a match to TRBD1. This CDR3 region has 14 residues. Germline V gene data show CDR1 as LGHNA and CDR2 as YSLEER. Losses at the gene ends were 4 bases for V and 5 bases for J; bases not matched to a gene: 4. CDR3 sequence: CASSLGTGVTEAFF. The CDR3 DNA reads TGCGCCAGCAGCCTAGGGACAGGGGTGACTGAAGCTTTCTTT.

The V call is TRBV6-5, the J call TRBJ2-1; the D gene is possibly TRBD2 (7 bases). Per germline, CDR1 MNHEY and CDR2 SVGAGI. This CDR3 is 16 amino acids long. The germline V and J ends were trimmed by 2 bases and 6 bases, with 17 bases remaining between them. DNA for the CDR3: TGTGCCAGCAGTTACCGGTTATTCGGGGGGCTCAATGAGCAGTTCTTC. As protein: CASSYRLFGGLNEQFF.

This chain links TRBV28 with TRBJ2-7; 9 positions agree with TRBD1. The CDR3 is made up of 15 amino acids. The V gene end was trimmed by 6 bases and the J gene end by 2 bases; junction bases not matched to a gene: 8. Germline V CDR1 and CDR2: MDHEN, SYDVKM. The CDR3 spells CASRFRDREAYEQYF. For the CDR3, the DNA is TGTGCCAGCAGGTTCCGGGACAGGGAGGCCTACGAGCAGTACTTC.

V gene TRBV10-3 combines with J gene TRBJ2-3; 10 bases fit TRBD2. The CDR3 consists of 17 residues. Looked up from germline, CDR1 is ENHRY and CDR2 is SYGVKD. Trimming took 8 bases from V and 5 from J; bases not matched to a gene: 16. CDR3 bases: TGTGCCATCGGCGGTCCGGGAGCGGGAGGGCCGGGAGATACGCAGTATTTT. Residues: CAIGGPGAGGPGDTQYF.

The genes are TRBV7-2 and TRBJ1-2, with 9 bases identical to TRBD1. The CDR3 consists of 14 residues. Trimming cost V 5 bases and J 3 bases; bases outside gene matches: 4. Germline-derived CDR1 and CDR2 are SGHTA and FQGNSA. The chain's CDR3 is CASSRDRVDYGYTF. Here the CDR3 DNA reads TGTGCCAGCAGCCGGGACAGGGTAGACTATGGCTACACCTTC.

This clone was recorded once. This chain uses TRBV7-2 with TRBJ2-1; 9 bases align to TRBD2. Per the germline V gene, CDR1 is SGHTA and CDR2 is FQGNSA. The CDR3 has 16 residues. Trimming cost V 4 bases and J 5 bases; bases outside gene matches: 9. CDR3 bases: TGTGCCAGCAGCTCTCAGCGGCTAGCGGGGAACAATGAGCAGTTCTTC. It encodes CASSSQRLAGNNEQFF.

The rearrangement links TRBV30 to TRBJ1-2; tentatively, D is TRBD1 (6 bases). The germline V gene encodes CDR1 GTSNPN and CDR2 SVGIG (reference sequence). V was shortened by 2 bases and J by 3 bases, with 7 bases between the two germline ends. The CDR3 consists of 12 residues. The CDR3 loop reads CAWSRGYYGYTF. The CDR3 DNA follows: TGTGCCTGGAGTAGGGGGTACTATGGCTACACCTTC.

A word on this clone: At the DNA level, this CDR3 is encoded by other sequences in the same sample as well. The rearrangement links TRBV7-2 to TRBJ2-7, with D tentatively TRBD1 (6 bases). The V gene lost 3 bases and the J gene lost 1 base, with 10 bases spanning the gap. Germline V gives CDR1 SGHTA, CDR2 FQGNSA. The CDR3 has 14 residues. The DNA for the CDR3 is TGTGCCAGCAGCTTGACAGGCAATTCCTACGAGCAGTACTTC. Its translation: CASSLTGNSYEQYF.

V gene TRBV19 combines with J gene TRBJ2-1; TRBD2 might be the D (6 bases). This CDR3 is built from 15 residues. Trimming stripped 6 bases from V and 2 bases from J, with 14 bases between. CDR1 LNHDA and CDR2 SQIVND come from the germline V gene (reference sequence). The CDR3 coding sequence is TGTGCCAGTAGGAGGGCTAGCGACCCCTACAATGAGCAGTTCTTC. Protein sequence: CASRRASDPYNEQFF. Variable domain in full (rest from reference TRBV19 and TRBJ2-1): DGGITQSPKYLFRKEGQNVTLSCEQNLNHDAMYWYRQDPGQGLRLIYYSQIVNDFQKGDIAEGYSVSREKKESFPLTVTSAQKNPTAFYLCASRRASDPYNEQFFGPGTRLTVL.

The chain couples TRBV5-6 to TRBJ2-1; D is unclear. Germline CDR1 reads SGHDT; CDR2 reads YYEEEE. V was cut by 0 bases and J by 6 bases, with 16 bases left in between. The CDR3 spans 16 residues. The CDR3 sequence: CASSLDPGQRFNEQFF. The CDR3 DNA reads TGTGCCAGCAGCTTGGACCCGGGTCAGAGATTCAATGAGCAGTTCTTC.

Turning to this clone: The junction does not match germline at one end; this may be a read error. This sample also contains other DNA sequences that code for the same CDR3. The gene calls are TRBV30 and TRBJ1-6, with a tentative D call TRBD1 (6 bases). The CDR3 has 14 residues. Looked up from germline, CDR1 is GTSNPN and CDR2 is SVGIG (reference sequence). The CDR3 spells CAWSVNRDNSPLHF. CDR3 DNA: TGTGCCTGGAGTGTAAACAGGGATAATTCCCCCCTCCACTTT.

In its sample, this clone was seen once. V usage is TRBV9 and J usage is TRBJ2-3, with D perhaps TRBD2 (5 bases). V shed 3 bases and J shed 2 bases, with 10 bases lying between them. CDR3 size: 14 residues. Germline loops: CDR1 SGDLS, CDR2 YYNGEE. CDR3 sequence: CASSAGLITDTQYF. The CDR3 DNA is TGTGCCAGCAGCGCCGGACTTATCACAGATACGCAGTATTTT.

This chain uses TRBV29-1 with TRBJ1-1; TRBD1 might be the D (6 bases). Germline assignment: CDR1 SQVTM and CDR2 ANQGSEA. V lost 3 bases and J lost 7, with 9 bases in between. The CDR3 extends over 11 amino acids. The CDR3 spells CSVERGGEAFF. In DNA, the CDR3 is TGCAGCGTTGAGAGGGGGGGTGAAGCTTTCTTT.

This rearrangement joins TRBV9 to TRBJ2-1; TRBD2 agrees at 11 bases. Germline values: CDR1 SGDLS, CDR2 YYNGEE. The CDR3 runs to 15 residues. V lost 3 bases and J lost 8; bases outside the gene matches: 7. CDR3 in DNA: TGTGCCAGCAGCGCCCCCGGGACTAGCGGCCATGAGCAGTTCTTC. Translating it yields CASSAPGTSGHEQFF.

V and J are TRBV18 and TRBJ1-4, with D possibly being TRBD1 (6 bases). The V gene's germline CDR1 is KGHSH and CDR2 LQKENI. The V gene lost 5 bases and the J gene lost 6 bases, with 13 bases spanning the gap. This CDR3 is 14 amino acids long. The CDR3 nucleotides read TGTGCCAGCTCATCAAGTTCAGGGGATGAAAAACTGTTTTTT. Translated: CASSSSSGDEKLFF.

The V call is TRBV14, the J call TRBJ2-2; 7 bases are a match to TRBD1. The CDR3 runs to 18 residues. Germline loops: CDR1 SGHDN, CDR2 FVKESK. V trimming: 3 bases; J trimming: 1 base; junction bases outside the gene matches: 11. Here the CDR3 DNA reads TGTGCCAGCAGCCATCTCACCTCCGGGACAGAGAACACCGGGGAGCTGTTTTTT. Protein product: CASSHLTSGTENTGELFF.

J is TRBJ2-7 and V is TRBV28; D is ambiguous. The V end lost 10 bases, the J end lost 0 bases, and 10 bases lay between the germline ends. This CDR3 has 12 residues. CDR1 and CDR2 from the germline V gene are MDHEN and SYDVKM. Written as DNA, the CDR3 is TGTGCCATCCAGAGAGGCTCCTACGAGCAGTACTTC. It encodes CAIQRGSYEQYF.

This rearrangement joins TRBV5-1 to TRBJ1-4; the match to TRBD1 covers 9 bases. CDR1 is SGHRS, CDR2 YFSETQ, per germline. J gave up 7 bases and V 7 bases, and 17 bases lay outside the gene matches. CDR3 length: 17 amino acids. DNA for the CDR3: TGCGCCAGCTCGGGGGGTTTAACCGGGACAGGGCCTGAAAAACTGTTTTTT. Translating gives CASSGGLTGTGPEKLFF.

In its sample, this clone was seen once. The chain carries TRBV11-3 and TRBJ2-2, with TRBD1 matching 8 bases. Germline lookup yields CDR1 SGHNT and CDR2 YENEEA. The CDR3 spans 15 residues. Germline trimming cut 5 bases from V and 5 bases from J; bases unmatched to any gene: 7. The CDR3 protein is CASSHGQGWTGELFF. CDR3 in DNA: TGTGCCAGCAGCCACGGACAGGGCTGGACCGGGGAGCTGTTTTTT.

V and J are TRBV5-1 and TRBJ1-1, with 7 bases that match TRBD1. Germline CDR1 reads SGHRS; CDR2 reads YFSETQ. CDR3 length: 18 amino acids. Trimming cost V 4 bases and J 1 base; bases outside gene matches: 16. The CDR3: CASSLFGQVGGKNTEAFF. The CDR3 DNA reads TGCGCCAGCAGCCTATTCGGACAGGTTGGTGGGAAGAACACTGAAGCTTTCTTT. The complete variable domain, with remaining parts taken from reference TRBV5-1 and TRBJ1-1, reads KAGVTQTPRYLIKTRGQQVTLSCSPISGHRSVSWYQQTPGQGLQFLFEYFSETQRNKGNFPGRFSGRQFSNSRSEMNVSTLELGDSALYLCASSLFGQVGGKNTEAFFGQGTRLTVV.

This sequence joins TRBV19 and TRBJ2-2; 7 nucleotides agree with TRBD1. The CDR3 extends over 16 amino acids. The V gene's germline CDR1 is LNHDA and CDR2 SQIVND (reference sequence). V gave up 0 bases and J gave up 6 bases; unmatched junction bases: 7. The CDR3 spells CASSIDFQGDAGELFF. CDR3 in DNA: TGTGCCAGTAGTATAGATTTCCAGGGGGACGCCGGGGAGCTGTTTTTT.

V is TRBV19 and J is TRBJ2-1; the match to TRBD1 covers 7 bases. The CDR3 is 13 amino acids. With 5 bases clipped from V and 6 bases from J, the junction kept 4 bases outside the gene matches. The V gene's germline CDR1 is LNHDA and CDR2 SQIVND (reference sequence). The CDR3 spells CASSDRVVNEQFF. CDR3 coding DNA: TGTGCCAGTAGTGACAGGGTGGTCAATGAGCAGTTCTTC.

V is TRBV29-1 and J is TRBJ1-3; 8 bases map to TRBD1. CDR1 and CDR2 (germline): SQVTM, ANQGSEA. V shed 7 bases and J 4 bases; nucleotides not matched to a gene: 3. There are 12 residues in the CDR3. CDR3: CSAGGRGNTIYF. CDR3 coding DNA: TGCAGCGCAGGGGGCCGAGGAAACACCATATATTTT.

This clone was counted once. The V gene is TRBV7-9, the J gene TRBJ2-1; 12 positions match TRBD2. CDR1 is SEHNR, CDR2 FQNEAQ, per germline (reference sequence). CDR3 length: 17 amino acids. V was pared by 3 bases and J by 10 bases, with 13 bases of the junction left unmatched. The CDR3 DNA reads as TGTGCCAGCAGCTTGGGAGGGACTAGCGGGCCTTCGTGGGAGCAGTTCTTC. Amino acid sequence: CASSLGGTSGPSWEQFF.